This TCR beta chain was recovered during a study of blood T cell repertoires in COVID-19. Turning to the study itself: The samples span acute and convalescent COVID-19 from the United States, Italy and Spain. T cells, B-cell-depleted T cells, or PBMCs provided the cDNA or gDNA that served as material.

Study processing details: It was from reference gene primer amplification that nucleated cell counts were estimated. The table came from immunoSEQ multiplex PCR; TCRdb's copy has only in-frame clones and leaves some out. V and J calls and clone size come straight from that table; D and trimming were deduced from the DNA. This sample carries roughly 41,000 clones, about 89% of them seen once, and the ten largest clones take less than 20%. Within the sample, this clone is medium-sized. The receptor was isolated from a human donor in a cohort sampled during active COVID-19. Sequencing was carried out using peripheral blood.

The CDR3 DNA is TGTGCCACCAGCAGGCTAGCGGGGGAGGAGCAGTACTTC. This sequence encodes CATSRLAGEEQYF. The chain employs TRBV15 and TRBJ2-7; 10 positions match TRBD2. CDR3 length equals 13 residues. Germline V CDR1 and CDR2: LNHNV, YYDKDF (reference sequence). The V segment lost 3 bases and the J segment 7 bases; nucleotides outside the gene matches: 3.